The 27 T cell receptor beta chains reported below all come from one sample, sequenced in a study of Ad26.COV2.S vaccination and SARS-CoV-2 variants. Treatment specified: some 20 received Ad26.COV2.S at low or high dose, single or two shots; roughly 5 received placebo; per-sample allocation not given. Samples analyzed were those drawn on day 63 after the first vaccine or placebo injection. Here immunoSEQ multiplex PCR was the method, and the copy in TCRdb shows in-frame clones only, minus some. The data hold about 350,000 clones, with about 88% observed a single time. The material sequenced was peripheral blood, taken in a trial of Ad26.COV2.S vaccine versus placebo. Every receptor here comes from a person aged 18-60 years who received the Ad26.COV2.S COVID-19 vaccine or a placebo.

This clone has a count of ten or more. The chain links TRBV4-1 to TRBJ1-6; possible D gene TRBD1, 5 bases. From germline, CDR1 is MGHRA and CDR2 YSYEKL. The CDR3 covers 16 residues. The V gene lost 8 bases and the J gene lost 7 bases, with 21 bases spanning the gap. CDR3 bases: TGCGCCAGCGGACGAGGGACGTGGGGCACAAATTCACCCCTCCACTTT. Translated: CASGRGTWGTNSPLHF.

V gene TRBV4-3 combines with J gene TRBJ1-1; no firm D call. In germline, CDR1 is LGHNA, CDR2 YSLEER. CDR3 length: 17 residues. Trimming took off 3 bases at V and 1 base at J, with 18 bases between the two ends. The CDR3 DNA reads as TGCGCCAGCAGCCACGGACCCTCCCGAGCATCGAACACTGAAGCTTTCTTT. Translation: CASSHGPSRASNTEAFF.

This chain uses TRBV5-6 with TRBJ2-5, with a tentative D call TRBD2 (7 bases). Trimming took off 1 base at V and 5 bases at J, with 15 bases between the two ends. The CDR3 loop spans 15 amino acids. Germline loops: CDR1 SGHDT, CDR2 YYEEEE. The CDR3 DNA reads TGTGCCAGCAGCTTGTTCGCGGGGGCTCGGGAGACCCAGTACTTC. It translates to CASSLFAGARETQYF.

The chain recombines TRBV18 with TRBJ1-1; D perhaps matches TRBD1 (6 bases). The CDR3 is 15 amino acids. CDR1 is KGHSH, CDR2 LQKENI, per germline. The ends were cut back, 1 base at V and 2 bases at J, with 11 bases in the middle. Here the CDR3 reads CASSPQGEVNTEAFF. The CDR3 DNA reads TGTGCCAGCTCACCACAGGGGGAGGTTAACACTGAAGCTTTCTTT.

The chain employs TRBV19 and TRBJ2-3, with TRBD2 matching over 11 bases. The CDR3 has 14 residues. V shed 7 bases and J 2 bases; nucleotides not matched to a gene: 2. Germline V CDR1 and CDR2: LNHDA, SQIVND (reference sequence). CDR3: CASNSGGATDTQYF. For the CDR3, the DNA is TGTGCCAGTAATAGCGGGGGGGCCACAGATACGCAGTATTTT.

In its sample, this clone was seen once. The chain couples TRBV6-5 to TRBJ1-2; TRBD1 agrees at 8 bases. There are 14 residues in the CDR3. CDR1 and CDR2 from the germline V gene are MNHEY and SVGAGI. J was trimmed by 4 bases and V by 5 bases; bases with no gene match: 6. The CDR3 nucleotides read TGTGCCAGCAGTCGGGACAGGTGGGGCTATGGCTACACCTTC. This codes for CASSRDRWGYGYTF.

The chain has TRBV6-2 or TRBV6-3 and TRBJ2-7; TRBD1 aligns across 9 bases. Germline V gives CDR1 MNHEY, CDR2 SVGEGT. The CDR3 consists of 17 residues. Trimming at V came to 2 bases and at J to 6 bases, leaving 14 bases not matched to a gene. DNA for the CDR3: TGTGCCAGCAGTTACCCACGATCCGGGACAGGGTGGTTCGAGCAGTACTTC. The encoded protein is CASSYPRSGTGWFEQYF.

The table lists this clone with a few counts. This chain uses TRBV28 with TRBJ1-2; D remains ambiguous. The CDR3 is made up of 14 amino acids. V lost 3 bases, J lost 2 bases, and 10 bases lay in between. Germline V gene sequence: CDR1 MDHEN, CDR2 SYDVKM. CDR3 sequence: CASSFLAGNYGYTF. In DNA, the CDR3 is TGTGCCAGCAGTTTCCTGGCTGGGAACTATGGCTACACCTTC.

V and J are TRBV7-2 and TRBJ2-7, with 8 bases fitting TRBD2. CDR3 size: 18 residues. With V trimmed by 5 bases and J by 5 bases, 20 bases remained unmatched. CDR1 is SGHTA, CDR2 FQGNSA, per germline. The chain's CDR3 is CASSPGAGRAGARHEQYF. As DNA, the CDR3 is TGTGCCAGCAGCCCCGGAGCAGGCCGAGCGGGGGCCCGCCACGAGCAGTACTTC.

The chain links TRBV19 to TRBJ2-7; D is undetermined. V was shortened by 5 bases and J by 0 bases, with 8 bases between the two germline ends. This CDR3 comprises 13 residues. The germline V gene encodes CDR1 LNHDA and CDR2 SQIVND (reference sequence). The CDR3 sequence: CASSLGFSYEQYF. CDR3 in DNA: TGTGCCAGTAGTTTGGGCTTCTCCTACGAGCAGTACTTC. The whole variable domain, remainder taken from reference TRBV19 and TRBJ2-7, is DGGITQSPKYLFRKEGQNVTLSCEQNLNHDAMYWYRQDPGQGLRLIYYSQIVNDFQKGDIAEGYSVSREKKESFPLTVTSAQKNPTAFYLCASSLGFSYEQYFGPGTRLTVT.

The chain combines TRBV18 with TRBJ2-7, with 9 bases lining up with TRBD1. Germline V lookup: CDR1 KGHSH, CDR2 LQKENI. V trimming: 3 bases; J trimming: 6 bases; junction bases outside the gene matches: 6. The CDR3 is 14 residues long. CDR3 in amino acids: CASSPRDREGEQYF. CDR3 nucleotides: TGTGCCAGCTCACCCCGGGACAGGGAAGGCGAGCAGTACTTC.

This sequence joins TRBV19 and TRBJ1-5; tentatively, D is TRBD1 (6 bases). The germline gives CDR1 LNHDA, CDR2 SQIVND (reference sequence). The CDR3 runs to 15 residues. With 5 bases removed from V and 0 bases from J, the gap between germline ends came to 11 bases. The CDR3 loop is CASSVPGHSNQPQHF. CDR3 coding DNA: TGTGCCAGTAGTGTTCCGGGACATAGCAATCAGCCCCAGCATTTT.

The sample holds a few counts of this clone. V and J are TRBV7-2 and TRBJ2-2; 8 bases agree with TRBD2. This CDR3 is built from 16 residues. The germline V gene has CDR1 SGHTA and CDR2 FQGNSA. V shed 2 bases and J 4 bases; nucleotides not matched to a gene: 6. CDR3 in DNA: TGTGCCAGCAGCTTAATTAGCGGGGATACCACCGGGGAGCTGTTTTTT. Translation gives CASSLISGDTTGELFF.

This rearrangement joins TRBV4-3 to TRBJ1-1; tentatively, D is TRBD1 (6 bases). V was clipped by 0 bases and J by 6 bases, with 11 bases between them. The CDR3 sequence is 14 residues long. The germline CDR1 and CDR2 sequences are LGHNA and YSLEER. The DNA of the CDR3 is TGCGCCAGCAGCCAAGAAGGACGGACAGCTGAAGCTTTCTTT. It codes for CASSQEGRTAEAFF.

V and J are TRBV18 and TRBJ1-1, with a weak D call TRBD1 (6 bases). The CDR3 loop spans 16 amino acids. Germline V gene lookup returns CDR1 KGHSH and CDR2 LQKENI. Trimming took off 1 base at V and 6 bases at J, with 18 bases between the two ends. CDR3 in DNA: TGTGCCAGCTCACCACGAGGAGAGGGGGTAACACCTGAAGCTTTCTTT. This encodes CASSPRGEGVTPEAFF.

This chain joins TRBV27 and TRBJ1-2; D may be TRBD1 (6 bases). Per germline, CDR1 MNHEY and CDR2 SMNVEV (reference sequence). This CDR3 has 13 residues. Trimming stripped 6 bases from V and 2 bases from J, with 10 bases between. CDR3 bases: TGTGCCAGCAGCCAGGGGAGGAACTATGGCTACACCTTC. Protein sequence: CASSQGRNYGYTF.

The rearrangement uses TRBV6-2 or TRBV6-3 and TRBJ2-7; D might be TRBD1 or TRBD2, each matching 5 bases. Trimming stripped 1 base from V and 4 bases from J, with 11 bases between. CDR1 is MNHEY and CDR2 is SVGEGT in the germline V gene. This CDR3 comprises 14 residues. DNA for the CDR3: TGTGCCAGCAGTTACTTGGGGACGCTTTACGAGCAGTACTTC. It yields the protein CASSYLGTLYEQYF.

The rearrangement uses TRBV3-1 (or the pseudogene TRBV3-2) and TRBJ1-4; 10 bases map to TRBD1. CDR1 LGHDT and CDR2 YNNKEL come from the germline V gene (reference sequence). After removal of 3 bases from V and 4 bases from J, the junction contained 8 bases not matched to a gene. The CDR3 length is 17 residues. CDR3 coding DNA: TGTGCCAGCAGCCAGGGACAGGGGAGGTCTGATAATGAAAAACTGTTTTTT. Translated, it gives CASSQGQGRSDNEKLFF.

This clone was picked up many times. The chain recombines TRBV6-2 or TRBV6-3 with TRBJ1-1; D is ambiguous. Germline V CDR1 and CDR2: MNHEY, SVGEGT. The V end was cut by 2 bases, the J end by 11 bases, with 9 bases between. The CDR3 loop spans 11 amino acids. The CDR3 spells CASSYVGDAFF. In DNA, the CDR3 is TGTGCCAGCAGTTACGTGGGTGACGCTTTCTTT.

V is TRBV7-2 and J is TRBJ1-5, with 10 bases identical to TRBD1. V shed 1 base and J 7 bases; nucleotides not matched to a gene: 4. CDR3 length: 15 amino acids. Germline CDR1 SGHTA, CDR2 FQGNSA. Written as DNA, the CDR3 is TGTGCCAGCAGCTTAGAAAGGACAGGGGGACAGCCCCAGCATTTT. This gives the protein CASSLERTGGQPQHF.

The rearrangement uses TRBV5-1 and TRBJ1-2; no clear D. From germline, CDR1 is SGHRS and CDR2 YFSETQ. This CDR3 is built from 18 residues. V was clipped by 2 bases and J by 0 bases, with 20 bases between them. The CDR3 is CASSLSSIRQASNYGYTF. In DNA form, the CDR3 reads TGCGCCAGCAGCTTATCGAGCATTCGACAAGCTTCTAACTATGGCTACACCTTC.

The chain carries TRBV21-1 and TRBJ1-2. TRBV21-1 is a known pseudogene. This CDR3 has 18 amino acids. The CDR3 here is CASSKWRGPTNPIYGYTF. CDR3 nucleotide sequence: TGTGCCAGCAGCAAATGGAGAGGGCCAACCAACCCAATCTATGGCTACACCTTC.

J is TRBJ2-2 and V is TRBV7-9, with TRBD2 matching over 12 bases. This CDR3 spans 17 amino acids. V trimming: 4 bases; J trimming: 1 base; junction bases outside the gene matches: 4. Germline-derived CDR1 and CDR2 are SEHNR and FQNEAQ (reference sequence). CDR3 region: CASSSGGLAGNTGELFF. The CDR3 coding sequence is TGTGCCAGCAGCTCGGGGGGACTAGCGGGGAACACCGGGGAGCTGTTTTTT.

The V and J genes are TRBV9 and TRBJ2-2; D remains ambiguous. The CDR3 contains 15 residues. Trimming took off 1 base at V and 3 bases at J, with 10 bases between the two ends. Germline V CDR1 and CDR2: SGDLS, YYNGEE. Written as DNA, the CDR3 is TGTGCCAGCAGCGTAAGTTCTGGACACACCGGGGAGCTGTTTTTT. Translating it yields CASSVSSGHTGELFF.

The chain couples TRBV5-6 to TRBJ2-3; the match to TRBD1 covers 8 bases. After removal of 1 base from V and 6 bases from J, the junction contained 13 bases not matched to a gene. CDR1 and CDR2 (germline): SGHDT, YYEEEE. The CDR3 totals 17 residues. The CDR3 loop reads CASSLWGAGGMFDTQYF. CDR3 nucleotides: TGTGCCAGCAGCTTGTGGGGCGCAGGGGGCATGTTCGATACGCAGTATTTT.

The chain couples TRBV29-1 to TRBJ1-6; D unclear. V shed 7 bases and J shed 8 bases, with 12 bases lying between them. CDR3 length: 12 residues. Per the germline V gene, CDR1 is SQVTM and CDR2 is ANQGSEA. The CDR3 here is CSAGDEDSPLHF. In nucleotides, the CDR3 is TGCAGCGCGGGAGACGAGGATTCACCCCTCCACTTT.

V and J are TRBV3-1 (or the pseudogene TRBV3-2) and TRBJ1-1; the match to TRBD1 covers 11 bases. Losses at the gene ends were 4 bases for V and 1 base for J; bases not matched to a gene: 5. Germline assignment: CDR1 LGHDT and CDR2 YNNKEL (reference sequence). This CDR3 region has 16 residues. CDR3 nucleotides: TGTGCCAGCAGCCCTGGACAGGGGGCATGGAACACTGAAGCTTTCTTT. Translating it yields CASSPGQGAWNTEAFF.